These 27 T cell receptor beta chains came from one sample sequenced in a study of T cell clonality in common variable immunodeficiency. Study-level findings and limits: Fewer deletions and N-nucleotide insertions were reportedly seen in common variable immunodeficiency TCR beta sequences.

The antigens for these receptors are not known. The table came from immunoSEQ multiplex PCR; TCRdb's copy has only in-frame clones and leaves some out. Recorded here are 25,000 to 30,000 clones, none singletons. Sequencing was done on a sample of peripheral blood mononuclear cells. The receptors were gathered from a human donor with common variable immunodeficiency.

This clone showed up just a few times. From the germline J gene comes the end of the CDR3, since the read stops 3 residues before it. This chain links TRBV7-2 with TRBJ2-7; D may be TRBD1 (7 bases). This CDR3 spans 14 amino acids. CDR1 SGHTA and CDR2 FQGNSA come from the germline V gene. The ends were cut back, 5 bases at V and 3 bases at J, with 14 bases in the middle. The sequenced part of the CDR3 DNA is TGTGCCAGCAGCGTAGAGCAGGGGGGCTACGAG. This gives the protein CASSVEQGGYE. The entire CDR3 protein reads CASSVEQGGYEQYF.

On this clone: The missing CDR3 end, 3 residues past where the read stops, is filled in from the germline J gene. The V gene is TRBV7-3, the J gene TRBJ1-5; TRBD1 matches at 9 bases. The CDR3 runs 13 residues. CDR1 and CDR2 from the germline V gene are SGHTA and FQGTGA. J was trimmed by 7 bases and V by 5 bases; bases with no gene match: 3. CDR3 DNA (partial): TGTGCCAGCAGCACGGACAGGGGACAGCCC. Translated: CASSTDRGQP. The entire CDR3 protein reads CASSTDRGQPQHF.

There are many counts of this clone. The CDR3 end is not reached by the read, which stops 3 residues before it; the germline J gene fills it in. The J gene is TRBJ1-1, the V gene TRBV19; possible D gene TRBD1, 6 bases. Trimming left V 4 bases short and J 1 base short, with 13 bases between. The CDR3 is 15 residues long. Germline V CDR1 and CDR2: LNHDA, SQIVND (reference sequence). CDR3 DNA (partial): TGTGCCAGTAGTACATACAGGGCCCAGAACACTGAA. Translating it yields CASSTYRAQNTE. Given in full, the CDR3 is CASSTYRAQNTEAFF.

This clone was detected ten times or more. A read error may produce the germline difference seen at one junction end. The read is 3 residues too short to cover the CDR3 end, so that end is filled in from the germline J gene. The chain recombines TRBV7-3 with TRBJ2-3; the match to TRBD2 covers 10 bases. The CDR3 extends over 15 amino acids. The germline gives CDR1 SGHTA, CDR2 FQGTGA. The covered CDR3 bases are TGTGCCAGCAGCGTAACCCCAGCGGGGGGGGATACG. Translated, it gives CASSVTPAGGDT. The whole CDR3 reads CASSVTPAGGDTQYF.

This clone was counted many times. CDR3 loop: CAWSVGGYSYEQYF. The sequenced CDR3 bases are TGTGCCTGGAGTGTGGGGGGTTACTCCTACGAG. The chain couples TRBV30 to TRBJ2-7, with a weak D call TRBD2 (6 bases). Sequencing ends 3 residues short of the CDR3 end; the germline J gene provides the rest. Per the germline V gene, CDR1 is GTSNPN and CDR2 is SVGIG (reference sequence). V was pared by 0 bases and J by 0 bases, with 9 bases between. The CDR3 sequence is 14 residues long.

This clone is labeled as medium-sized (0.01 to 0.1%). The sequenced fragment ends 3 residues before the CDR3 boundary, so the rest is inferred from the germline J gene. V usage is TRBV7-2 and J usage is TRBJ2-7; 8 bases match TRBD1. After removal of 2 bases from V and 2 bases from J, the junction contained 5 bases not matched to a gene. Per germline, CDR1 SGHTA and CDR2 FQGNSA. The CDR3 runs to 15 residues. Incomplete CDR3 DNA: TGTGCCAGCAGCTTAAGGCAGGGGGCAACCTACGAG. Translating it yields CASSLRQGATYE. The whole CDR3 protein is CASSLRQGATYEQYF.

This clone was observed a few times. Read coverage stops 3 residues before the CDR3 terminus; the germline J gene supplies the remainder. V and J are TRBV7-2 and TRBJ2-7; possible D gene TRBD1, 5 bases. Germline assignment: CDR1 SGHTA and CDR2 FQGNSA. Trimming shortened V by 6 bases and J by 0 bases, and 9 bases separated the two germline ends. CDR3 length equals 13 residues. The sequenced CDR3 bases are TGTGCCAGCAGATCGGACACCTCCTACGAG. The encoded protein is CASRSDTSYE. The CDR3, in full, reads CASRSDTSYEQYF.

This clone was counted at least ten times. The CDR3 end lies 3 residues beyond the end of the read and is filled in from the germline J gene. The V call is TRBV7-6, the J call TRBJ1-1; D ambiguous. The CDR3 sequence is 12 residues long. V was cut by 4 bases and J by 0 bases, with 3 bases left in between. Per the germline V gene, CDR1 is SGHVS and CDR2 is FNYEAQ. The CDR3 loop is CASSSVNTEAFF. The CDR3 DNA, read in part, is TGTGCCAGCAGCTCCGTGAACACTGAA.

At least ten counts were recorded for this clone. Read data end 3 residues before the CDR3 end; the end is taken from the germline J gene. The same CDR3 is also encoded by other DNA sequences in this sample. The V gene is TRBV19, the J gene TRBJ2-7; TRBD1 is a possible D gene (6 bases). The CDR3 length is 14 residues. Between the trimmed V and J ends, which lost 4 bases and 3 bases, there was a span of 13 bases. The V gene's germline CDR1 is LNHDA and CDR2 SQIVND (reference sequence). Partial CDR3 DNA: TGTGCCAGTAGTACCACAGGGACGGGCTACGAG. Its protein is CASSTTGTGYE. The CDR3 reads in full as CASSTTGTGYEQYF. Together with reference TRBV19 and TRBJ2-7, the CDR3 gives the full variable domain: DGGITQSPKYLFRKEGQNVTLSCEQNLNHDAMYWYRQDPGQGLRLIYYSQIVNDFQKGDIAEGYSVSREKKESFPLTVTSAQKNPTAFYLCASSTTGTGYEQYFGPGTRLTVT.

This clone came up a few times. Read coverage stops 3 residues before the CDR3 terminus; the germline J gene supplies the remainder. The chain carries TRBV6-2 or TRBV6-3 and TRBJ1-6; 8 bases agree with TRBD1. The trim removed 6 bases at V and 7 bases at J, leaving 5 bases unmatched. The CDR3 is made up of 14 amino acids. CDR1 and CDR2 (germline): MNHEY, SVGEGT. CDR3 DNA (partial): TGTGCCAGCAGGCCACAGGGGGGGAATTCACCC. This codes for CASRPQGGNSP. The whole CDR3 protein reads CASRPQGGNSPLHF.

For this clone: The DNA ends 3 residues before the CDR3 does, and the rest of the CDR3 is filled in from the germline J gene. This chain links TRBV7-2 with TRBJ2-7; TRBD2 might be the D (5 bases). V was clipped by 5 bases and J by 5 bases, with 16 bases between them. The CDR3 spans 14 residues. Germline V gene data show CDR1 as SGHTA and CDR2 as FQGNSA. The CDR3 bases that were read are TGTGCCAGCAGCCCGAAACTCTCCGGGGACGAG. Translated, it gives CASSPKLSGDE. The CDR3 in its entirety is CASSPKLSGDEQYF.

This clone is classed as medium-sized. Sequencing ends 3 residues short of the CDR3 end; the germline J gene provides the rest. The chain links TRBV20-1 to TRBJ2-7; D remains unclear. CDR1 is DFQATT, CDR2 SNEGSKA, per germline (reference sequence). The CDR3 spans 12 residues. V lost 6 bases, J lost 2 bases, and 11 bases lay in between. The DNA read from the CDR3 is TGCAGTGCGAAAGGGTGGGCCTACGAG. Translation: CSAKGWAYE. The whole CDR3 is CSAKGWAYEQYF.

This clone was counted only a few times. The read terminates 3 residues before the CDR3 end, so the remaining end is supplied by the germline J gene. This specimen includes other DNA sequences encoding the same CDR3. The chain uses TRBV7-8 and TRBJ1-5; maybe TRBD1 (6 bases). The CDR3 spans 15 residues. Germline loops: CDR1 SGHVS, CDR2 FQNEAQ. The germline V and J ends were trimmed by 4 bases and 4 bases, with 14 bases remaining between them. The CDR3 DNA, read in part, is TGTGCCAGCAGCTGGGGACAAGGCTTAAATCAGCCC. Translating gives CASSWGQGLNQP. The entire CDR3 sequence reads CASSWGQGLNQPQHF. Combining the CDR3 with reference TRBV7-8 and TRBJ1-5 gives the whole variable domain GAGVSQSPRYKVAKRGQDVALRCDPISGHVSLFWYQQALGQGPEFLTYFQNEAQLDKSGLPSDRFFAERPEGSVSTLKIQRTQQEDSAVYLCASSWGQGLNQPQHFGDGTRLSIL.

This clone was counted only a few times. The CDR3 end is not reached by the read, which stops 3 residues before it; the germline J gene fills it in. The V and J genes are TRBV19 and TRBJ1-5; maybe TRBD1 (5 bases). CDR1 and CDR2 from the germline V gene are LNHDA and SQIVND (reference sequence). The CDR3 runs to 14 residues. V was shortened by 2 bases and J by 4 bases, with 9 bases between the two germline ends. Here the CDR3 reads CASSIRTRNQPQHF. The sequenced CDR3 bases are TGTGCCAGTAGTATAAGGACACGAAATCAGCCC.

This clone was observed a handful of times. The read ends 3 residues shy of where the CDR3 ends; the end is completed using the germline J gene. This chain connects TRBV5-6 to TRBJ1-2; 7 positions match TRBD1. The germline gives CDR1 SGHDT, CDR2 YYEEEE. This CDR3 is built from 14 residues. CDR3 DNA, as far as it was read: TGTGCCAGCAGCCCCGGACAGGTCACGGGGGGC. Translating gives CASSPGQVTGG. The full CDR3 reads CASSPGQVTGGYTF.

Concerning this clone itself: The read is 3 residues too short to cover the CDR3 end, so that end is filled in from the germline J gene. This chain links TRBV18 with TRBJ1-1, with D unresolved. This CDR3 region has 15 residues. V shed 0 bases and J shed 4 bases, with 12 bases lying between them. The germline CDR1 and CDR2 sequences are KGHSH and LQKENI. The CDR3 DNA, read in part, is TGTGCCAGCTCACCACCGGGTATGGCGGGCACTGAA. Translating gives CASSPPGMAGTE. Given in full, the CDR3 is CASSPPGMAGTEAFF.

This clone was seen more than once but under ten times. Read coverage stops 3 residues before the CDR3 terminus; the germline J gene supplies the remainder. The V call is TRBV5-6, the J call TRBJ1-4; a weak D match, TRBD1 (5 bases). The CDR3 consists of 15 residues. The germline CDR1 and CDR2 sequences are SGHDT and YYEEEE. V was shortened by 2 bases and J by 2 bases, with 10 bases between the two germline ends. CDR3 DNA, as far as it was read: TGTGCCAGCAGCTTTCAGGGTATGACTAATGAAAAA. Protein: CASSFQGMTNEK. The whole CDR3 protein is CASSFQGMTNEKLFF. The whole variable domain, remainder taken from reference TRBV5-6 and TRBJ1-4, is DAGVTQSPTHLIKTRGQQVTLRCSPKSGHDTVSWYQQALGQGPQFIFQYYEEEERQRGNFPDRFSGHQFPNYSSELNVNALLLGDSALYLCASSFQGMTNEKLFFGSGTQLSVL.

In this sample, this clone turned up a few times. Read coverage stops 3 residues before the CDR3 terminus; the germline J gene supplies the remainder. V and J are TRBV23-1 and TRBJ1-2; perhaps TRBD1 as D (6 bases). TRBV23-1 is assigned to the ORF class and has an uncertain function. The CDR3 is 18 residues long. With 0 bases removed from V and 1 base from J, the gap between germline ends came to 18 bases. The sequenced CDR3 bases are TGCGCCAGCAGTCAATCGGGGGGGGGCGCTCCTTATAACTATGGC. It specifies CASSQSGGGAPYNYG. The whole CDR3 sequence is CASSQSGGGAPYNYGYTF.

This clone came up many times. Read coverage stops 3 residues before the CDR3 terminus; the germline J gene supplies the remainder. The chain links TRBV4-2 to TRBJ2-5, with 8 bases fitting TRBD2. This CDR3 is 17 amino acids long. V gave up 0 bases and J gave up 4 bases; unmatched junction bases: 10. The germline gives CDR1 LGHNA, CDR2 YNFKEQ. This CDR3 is CASSQDTSGGGTETQYF. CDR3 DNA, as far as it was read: TGTGCCAGCAGCCAAGATACAAGCGGGGGAGGGACAGAGACC.

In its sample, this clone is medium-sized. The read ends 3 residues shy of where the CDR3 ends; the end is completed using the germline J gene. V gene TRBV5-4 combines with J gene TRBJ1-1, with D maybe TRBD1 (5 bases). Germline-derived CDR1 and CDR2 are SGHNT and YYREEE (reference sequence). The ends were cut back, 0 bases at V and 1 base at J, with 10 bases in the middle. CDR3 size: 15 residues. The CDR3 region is CASSLDQGKNTEAFF. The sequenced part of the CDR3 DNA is TGTGCCAGCAGCTTGGATCAGGGAAAGAACACTGAA.

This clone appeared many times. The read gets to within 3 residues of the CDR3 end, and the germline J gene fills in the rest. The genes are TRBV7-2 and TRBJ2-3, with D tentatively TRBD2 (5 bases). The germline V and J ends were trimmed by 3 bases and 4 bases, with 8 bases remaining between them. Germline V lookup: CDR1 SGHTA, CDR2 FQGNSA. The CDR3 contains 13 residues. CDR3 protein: CASSFQDSDTQYF. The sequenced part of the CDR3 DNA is TGTGCCAGCAGCTTCCAGGACTCAGATACG.

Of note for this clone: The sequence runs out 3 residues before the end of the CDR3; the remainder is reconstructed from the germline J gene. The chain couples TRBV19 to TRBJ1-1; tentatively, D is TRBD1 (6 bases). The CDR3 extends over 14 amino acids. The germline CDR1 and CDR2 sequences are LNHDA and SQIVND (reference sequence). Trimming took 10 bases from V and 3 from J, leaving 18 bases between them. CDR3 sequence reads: CATGAPGWDTEAFF. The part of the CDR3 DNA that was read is TGTGCCACAGGGGCTCCCGGCTGGGACACTGAA. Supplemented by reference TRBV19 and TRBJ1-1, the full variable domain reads DGGITQSPKYLFRKEGQNVTLSCEQNLNHDAMYWYRQDPGQGLRLIYYSQIVNDFQKGDIAEGYSVSREKKESFPLTVTSAQKNPTAFYLCATGAPGWDTEAFFGQGTRLTVV.

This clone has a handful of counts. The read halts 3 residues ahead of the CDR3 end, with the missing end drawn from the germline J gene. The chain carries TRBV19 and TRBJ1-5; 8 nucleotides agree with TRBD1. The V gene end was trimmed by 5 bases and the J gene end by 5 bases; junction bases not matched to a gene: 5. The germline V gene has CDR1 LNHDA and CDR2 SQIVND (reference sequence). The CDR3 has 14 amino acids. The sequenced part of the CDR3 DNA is TGTGCCAGTAGTGAGAGACAGGGGTATCAGCCC. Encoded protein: CASSERQGYQP. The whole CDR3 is CASSERQGYQPQHF.

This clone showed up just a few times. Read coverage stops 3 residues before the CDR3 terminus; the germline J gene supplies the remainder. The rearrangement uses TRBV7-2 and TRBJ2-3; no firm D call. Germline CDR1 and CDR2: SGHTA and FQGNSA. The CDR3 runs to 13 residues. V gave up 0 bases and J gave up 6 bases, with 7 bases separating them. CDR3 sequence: CASSLARRDTQYF. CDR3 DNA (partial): TGTGCCAGCAGCTTAGCGCGGCGCGATACG.

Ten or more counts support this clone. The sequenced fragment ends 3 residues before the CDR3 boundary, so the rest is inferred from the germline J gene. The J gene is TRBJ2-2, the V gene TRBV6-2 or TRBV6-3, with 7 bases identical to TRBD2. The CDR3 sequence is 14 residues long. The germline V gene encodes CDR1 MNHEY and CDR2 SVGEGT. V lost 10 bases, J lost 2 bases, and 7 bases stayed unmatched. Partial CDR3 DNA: TGTGCCACGCGGCGGGGGAGAAACACCGGGGAG. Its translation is CATRRGRNTGE. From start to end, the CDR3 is CATRRGRNTGELFF.

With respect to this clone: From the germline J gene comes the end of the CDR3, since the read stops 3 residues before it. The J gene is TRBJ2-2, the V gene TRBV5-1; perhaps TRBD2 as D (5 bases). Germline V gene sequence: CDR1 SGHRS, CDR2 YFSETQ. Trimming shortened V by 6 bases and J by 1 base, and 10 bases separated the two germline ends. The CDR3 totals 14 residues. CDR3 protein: CASNTGMNTGELFF. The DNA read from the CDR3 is TGCGCCAGCAACACGGGGATGAACACCGGGGAG.

CDR3 bases read: TGTGCCAGCAGTGAAGCAGCAGGGGTGGGTACG. This sequence encodes CASSEAAGVGT. The whole CDR3 is CASSEAAGVGTQYF. The V and J genes are TRBV6-1 and TRBJ2-3; D is perhaps TRBD1 (6 bases). The observed sequence ends 3 residues before the CDR3 terminus, with the missing tail filled in from the germline J gene. V lost 0 bases and J lost 8, with 12 bases in between. The germline gives CDR1 MNHNS, CDR2 SASEGT. CDR3 length equals 14 residues.